These 29 T cell receptor beta chains were sequenced from one sample in a study of blood T cell repertoires in COVID-19. The table came from immunoSEQ multiplex PCR; TCRdb's copy has only in-frame clones and leaves some out. The sample includes about 140,000 clones, just under 80% of them seen just once. Input material: peripheral blood. These receptor sequences come from a woman aged 55-70 years with acute or convalescent COVID-19.

J is TRBJ2-7 and V is TRBV5-1, with 7 bases matching TRBD2. CDR1 is SGHRS, CDR2 YFSETQ, per germline. Losses at the gene ends were 0 bases for V and 2 bases for J; bases not matched to a gene: 5. This CDR3 contains 15 residues. For the CDR3, the DNA is TGCGCCAGCAGCTTGGGATCTAGCGGAACCTACGAGCAGTACTTC. It is translated as CASSLGSSGTYEQYF. Using reference TRBV5-1 and TRBJ2-7 for the parts outside the CDR3, the full variable domain is KAGVTQTPRYLIKTRGQQVTLSCSPISGHRSVSWYQQTPGQGLQFLFEYFSETQRNKGNFPGRFSGRQFSNSRSEMNVSTLELGDSALYLCASSLGSSGTYEQYFGPGTRLTVT.

J is TRBJ1-5 and V is TRBV28; 7 bases map to TRBD1. V lost 1 base and J lost 7; bases outside the gene matches: 10. Germline CDR1 MDHEN, CDR2 SYDVKM. This CDR3 contains 16 residues. This CDR3 reads CASSLYPTGLEQPQHF. CDR3 DNA sequence: TGTGCCAGCAGTTTATATCCGACAGGGCTAGAACAGCCCCAGCATTTT.

The chain joins TRBV5-4 to TRBJ2-1; 13 bases map to TRBD2. Losses at the gene ends were 4 bases for V and 4 bases for J; bases not matched to a gene: 5. Germline CDR1 reads SGHNT; CDR2 reads YYREEE (reference sequence). The CDR3 length is 16 residues. The CDR3 bases are TGTGCCAGCAGCCCCCAACTAGCGGGAGGGTACAATGAGCAGTTCTTC. It codes for CASSPQLAGGYNEQFF.

The chain carries TRBV13 and TRBJ2-7; D might be TRBD1 (6 bases). Germline CDR1 PRHDT, CDR2 FYEKMQ (reference sequence). This CDR3 has 14 amino acids. Trimming pared 5 bases from V and 5 bases from J, leaving 16 bases between. The CDR3 bases are TGTGCCAGCAGCAGCCAGGGGACCACGCACGAGCAGTACTTC. This encodes CASSSQGTTHEQYF.

The chain combines TRBV6-5 with TRBJ2-7, with 9 bases matching TRBD2. This CDR3 spans 15 amino acids. Germline V gives CDR1 MNHEY, CDR2 SVGAGI. J was trimmed by 0 bases and V by 5 bases; bases with no gene match: 5. The CDR3 spells CASSPDSGSSYEQYF. The CDR3 coding sequence is TGTGCCAGCAGTCCCGATAGCGGGAGCTCCTACGAGCAGTACTTC.

The chain joins TRBV19 to TRBJ2-6, with a possible D match to TRBD2 (5 bases). Between the trimmed V and J ends, which lost 5 bases and 4 bases, there was a span of 18 bases. Germline V lookup: CDR1 LNHDA, CDR2 SQIVND (reference sequence). The CDR3 extends over 17 amino acids. CDR3 bases: TGTGCCAGTAGTCCGCGGGCCCAGCCGCTCGGGGCCAACGTCCTGACTTTC. Amino acids: CASSPRAQPLGANVLTF.

This rearrangement joins TRBV4-1 to TRBJ2-1, with 12 bases lining up with TRBD1. V lost 5 bases and J lost 0; bases outside the gene matches: 8. CDR1 is MGHRA, CDR2 YSYEKL, per germline. This CDR3 is 18 amino acids long. Here the CDR3 reads CASSSGTGGHRSYNEQFF. The CDR3 bases are TGCGCCAGCAGCTCCGGGACAGGGGGCCATCGCTCCTACAATGAGCAGTTCTTC.

This clone was found once. The rearrangement joins TRBV5-4 to TRBJ2-7; D possibly corresponds to TRBD2 (5 bases). This CDR3 is built from 15 residues. Trimming pared 0 bases from V and 7 bases from J, leaving 17 bases between. Germline-derived CDR1 and CDR2 are SGHNT and YYREEE (reference sequence). The CDR3 coding sequence is TGTGCCAGCAGCTTGGCAGCGGACTCTAGAGGGGAGCAGTACTTC. Protein product: CASSLAADSRGEQYF.

J is TRBJ1-4 and V is TRBV7-9, with D perhaps matching TRBD1 (6 bases). Germline CDR1 reads SEHNR; CDR2 reads FQNEAQ (reference sequence). This CDR3 has 14 residues. Trimming left V 5 bases short and J 1 base short, with 8 bases between. The CDR3, as DNA: TGTGCCAGCAGCCTACAGGGAACTAATGAAAAACTGTTTTTT. Its protein is CASSLQGTNEKLFF.

This rearrangement joins TRBV7-6 to TRBJ2-3; D remains ambiguous. The V end lost 2 bases, the J end lost 0 bases, and 15 bases lay between the germline ends. The CDR3 sequence is 17 residues long. Germline CDR1 SGHVS, CDR2 FNYEAQ. The CDR3: CASSLISGLDSTDTQYF. The CDR3 coding sequence is TGTGCCAGCAGCTTAATCTCCGGGTTGGATAGCACAGATACGCAGTATTTT.

The V gene is TRBV10-3, the J gene TRBJ1-1, with 7 nucleotides matching TRBD1. There are 13 residues in the CDR3. Germline V gene lookup returns CDR1 ENHRY and CDR2 SYGVKD. The junction had 10 bases not matched to a gene; V was cut back by 10 bases and J by 5 bases. The CDR3 DNA follows: TGTGCCAGCGCTCCGGGACAGAAGACTGAAGCTTTCTTT. Its protein product is CASAPGQKTEAFF.

J is TRBJ1-2 and V is TRBV11-2; 8 bases are a match to TRBD1. The CDR3 consists of 16 residues. The germline CDR1 and CDR2 sequences are SGHAT and FQNNGV. V shed 5 bases, J shed 6 bases, and the junction held 14 bases outside the gene matches. Here the CDR3 DNA reads TGTGCCAGCAGCCCCGACAGGGGAAGGCCCAGGCATGGCTACACCTTC. Amino acids: CASSPDRGRPRHGYTF.

This chain links TRBV3-1 (or the pseudogene TRBV3-2) with TRBJ1-6; D may be TRBD1 (6 bases). The CDR3 has 14 residues. The germline V gene has CDR1 LGHDT and CDR2 YNNKEL (reference sequence). Trimming took off 3 bases at V and 10 bases at J, with 13 bases between the two ends. This CDR3 reads CASSQYPGQSPLHF. The CDR3 region has the DNA TGTGCCAGCAGCCAGTATCCGGGACAATCACCCCTCCACTTT.

The chain joins TRBV6-5 to TRBJ1-1, with TRBD1 as a possible D gene (5 bases). CDR1 and CDR2 from the germline V gene are MNHEY and SVGAGI. The CDR3 spans 15 residues. V lost 6 bases to trimming and J lost 1 base, with 15 bases between them. The CDR3 bases are TGTGCCAGCAGCCTCGGGACTTACGGGAACACTGAAGCTTTCTTT. Protein product: CASSLGTYGNTEAFF.

This chain connects TRBV19 to TRBJ1-2; 9 bases agree with TRBD1. V lost 3 bases, J lost 8 bases, and 7 bases stayed unmatched. Germline CDR1 and CDR2: LNHDA and SQIVND (reference sequence). This CDR3 comprises 14 residues. The CDR3 loop is CASSIRDRAPGYTF. The CDR3 DNA reads TGTGCCAGTAGTATTAGGGACAGGGCCCCCGGCTACACCTTC.

The chain employs TRBV2 and TRBJ2-1, with TRBD1 as a possible D gene (9 bases). The CDR3 runs to 14 residues. CDR1 SNHLY and CDR2 FYNNEI come from the germline V gene. The V gene lost 3 bases and the J gene lost 9 bases, with 15 bases spanning the gap. The CDR3 sequence: CASSDGTGTSEQFF. DNA for the CDR3: TGTGCCAGCAGTGACGGGACAGGGACTAGTGAGCAGTTCTTC.

Details on this clone: Compared with germline, one end of the junction differs, possibly owing to a read error. CDR3 sequence (DNA): TGCAGTGCCCGGTGGGGGGAGGGCCTAGCGTTC. Translation gives CSARWGEGLAF. This chain connects TRBV20-1 to TRBJ2-7, with 7 bases aligning to TRBD2. The CDR3 consists of 11 residues. Germline CDR1 and CDR2: DFQATT and SNEGSKA (reference sequence).

The CDR3 spells CASSGGTDGANEKLFF. In nucleotides, the CDR3 is TGTGCCAGCAGTGGGGGGACGGACGGTGCTAATGAAAAACTGTTTTTT. The J gene is TRBJ1-4, the V gene TRBV28; D possibly corresponds to TRBD1 (5 bases). The CDR3 sequence is 16 residues long. Trimming removed 5 bases from V and 3 bases from J, with 16 bases in between. CDR1 MDHEN and CDR2 SYDVKM come from the germline V gene. The whole variable domain, remainder taken from reference TRBV28 and TRBJ1-4, is DVKVTQSSRYLVKRTGEKVFLECVQDMDHENMFWYRQDPGLGLRLIYFSYDVKMKEKGDIPEGYSVSREKKERFSLILESASTNQTSMYLCASSGGTDGANEKLFFGSGTQLSVL.

The chain combines TRBV7-9 with TRBJ2-7; 7 positions match TRBD2. The CDR3 spans 13 residues. The germline gives CDR1 SEHNR, CDR2 FQNEAQ (reference sequence). V gave up 0 bases and J gave up 12 bases; unmatched junction bases: 8. CDR3: CASSLAYRTRVYF. The CDR3 DNA is TGTGCCAGCAGCTTAGCGTACCGGACTAGGGTGTACTTC.

The chain recombines TRBV2 with TRBJ2-6, with 7 bases identical to TRBD1. The J segment lost 3 bases and the V segment lost 10 bases, leaving 9 bases of the junction unmatched. The V gene's germline CDR1 is SNHLY and CDR2 FYNNEI. The CDR3 is 15 amino acids. CDR3 coding DNA: TGTGCCACCCATACAGGGGCTCGTGGGGCCAACGTCCTGACTTTC. Protein product: CATHTGARGANVLTF.

V and J are TRBV27 and TRBJ2-1; weak D call: TRBD1 (6 bases). The germline gives CDR1 MNHEY, CDR2 SMNVEV (reference sequence). The germline V and J ends were trimmed by 2 bases and 8 bases, with 16 bases remaining between them. CDR3 length: 15 residues. CDR3 DNA: TGTGCCAGCAGTTTAATCTTCCTTGGGGGCGATGAGCAGTTCTTC. Translated, it gives CASSLIFLGGDEQFF.

V and J are TRBV29-1 and TRBJ2-3; 10 bases map to TRBD1. Germline V CDR1 and CDR2: SQVTM, ANQGSEA. V gave up 4 bases and J gave up 2 bases; unmatched junction bases: 9. There are 16 residues in the CDR3. This CDR3 is CSVGGVGTGVTDTQYF. As DNA, the CDR3 is TGCAGCGTTGGCGGAGTCGGGACAGGGGTCACAGATACGCAGTATTTT.

This CDR3 reads CASSKVAGANEKLFF. CDR3 sequence (DNA): TGTGCCAGCAGCAAAGTCGCAGGGGCTAATGAAAAACTGTTTTTT. This chain uses TRBV21-1 with TRBJ1-4; no DNA check was done on the table's D call, TRBD1. TRBV21-1 constitutes a pseudogene. The CDR3 is 15 residues long.

V is TRBV5-6 and J is TRBJ2-2, with D tentatively TRBD2 (5 bases). CDR1 and CDR2 from the germline V gene are SGHDT and YYEEEE. With 0 bases removed from V and 0 bases from J, the gap between germline ends came to 6 bases. CDR3 length: 15 residues. As DNA, the CDR3 is TGTGCCAGCAGCTTGGGACTATCGAACACCGGGGAGCTGTTTTTT. Amino acid sequence: CASSLGLSNTGELFF.

The chain has TRBV6-1 and TRBJ1-1; D is perhaps TRBD1 (6 bases). The CDR3 runs 14 residues. Trimming shortened V by 3 bases and J by 6 bases, and 14 bases separated the two germline ends. The germline V gene has CDR1 MNHNS and CDR2 SASEGT. The CDR3 reads CASSDRGARAEAFF. CDR3 nucleotide sequence: TGTGCCAGCAGTGATCGGGGGGCGAGGGCTGAAGCTTTCTTT.

The chain joins TRBV28 to TRBJ2-3, with 9 bases fitting TRBD2. This CDR3 is built from 13 residues. V lost 5 bases to trimming and J lost 4 bases; unmatched junction nucleotides: 1. CDR1 and CDR2 from the germline V gene are MDHEN and SYDVKM. The CDR3 DNA follows: TGTGCCAGCAGTCTAGCGGGGCCAGATACGCAGTATTTT. Its translation: CASSLAGPDTQYF.

The gene calls are TRBV5-1 and TRBJ2-7, with D possibly matching TRBD2 (6 bases). V was trimmed by 3 bases and J by 2 bases, leaving 15 bases between them. This CDR3 has 15 amino acids. Per the germline V gene, CDR1 is SGHRS and CDR2 is YFSETQ. CDR3 sequence: CASSYFGGVAYEQYF. The CDR3 DNA follows: TGCGCCAGCAGCTACTTTGGCGGGGTAGCCTACGAGCAGTACTTC.

This clone was detected a few times. The CDR3, as DNA: TGTGCCAGCAGCATAGACCTGATTCGTGCGGATACGCAGTATTTT. Protein: CASSIDLIRADTQYF. The V gene is TRBV9, the J gene TRBJ2-3; no clear D gene. The CDR3 runs 15 residues. CDR1 and CDR2 from the germline V gene are SGDLS and YYNGEE. The germline V and J ends were trimmed by 4 bases and 6 bases, with 18 bases remaining between them.

This chain connects TRBV19 to TRBJ1-2; 7 bases agree with TRBD1. With V trimmed by 7 bases and J by 4 bases, 9 bases remained unmatched. Germline CDR1 reads LNHDA; CDR2 reads SQIVND (reference sequence). The CDR3 length is 14 residues. For the CDR3, the DNA is TGTGCCAGTATCCCTCGGGGGACAGCCTATGGCTACACCTTC. Translation: CASIPRGTAYGYTF.